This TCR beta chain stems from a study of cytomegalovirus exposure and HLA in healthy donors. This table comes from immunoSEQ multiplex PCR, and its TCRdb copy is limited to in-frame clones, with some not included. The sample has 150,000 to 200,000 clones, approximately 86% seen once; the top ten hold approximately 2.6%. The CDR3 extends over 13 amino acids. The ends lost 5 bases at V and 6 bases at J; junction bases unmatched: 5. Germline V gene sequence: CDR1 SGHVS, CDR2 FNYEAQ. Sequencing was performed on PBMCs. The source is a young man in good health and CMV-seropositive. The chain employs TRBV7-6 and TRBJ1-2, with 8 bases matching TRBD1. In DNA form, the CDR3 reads TGTGCCAGCAGCCTCGACAGGGGCGATGGCTACACCTTC. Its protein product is CASSLDRGDGYTF.